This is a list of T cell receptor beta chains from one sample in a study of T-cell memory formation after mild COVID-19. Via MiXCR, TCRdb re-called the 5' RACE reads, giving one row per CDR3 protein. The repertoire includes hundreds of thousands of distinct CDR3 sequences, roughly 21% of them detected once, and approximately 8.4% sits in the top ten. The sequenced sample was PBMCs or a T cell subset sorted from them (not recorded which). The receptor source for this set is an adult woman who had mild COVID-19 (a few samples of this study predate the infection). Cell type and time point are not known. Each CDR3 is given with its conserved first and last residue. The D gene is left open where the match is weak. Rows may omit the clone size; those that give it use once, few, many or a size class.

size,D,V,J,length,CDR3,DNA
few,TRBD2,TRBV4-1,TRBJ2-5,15,CASSQKSGTQETQYF,TGCGCCAGCAGCCAAAAGAGCGGGACGCAAGAGACCCAGTACTTC
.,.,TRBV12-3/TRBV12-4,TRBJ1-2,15,CASSTPRGGVRGPLF,TGTGCCAGCAGCACTCCCAGGGGAGGAGTCCGCGGCCCTCTCTTC
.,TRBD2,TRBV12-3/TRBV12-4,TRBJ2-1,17,CASSDLSWGGSYNEQFF,TGTGCCAGCAGTGACCTATCTTGGGGGGGCTCCTACAATGAGCAGTTCTTC
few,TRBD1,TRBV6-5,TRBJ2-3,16,CASSFPTGTGTDTQYF,TGTGCCAGCAGTTTCCCGACAGGGACGGGCACAGATACGCAGTATTTT
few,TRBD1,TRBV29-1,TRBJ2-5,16,CSVEGKRGQRRGTQYF,TGCAGCGTTGAAGGGAAAAGGGGACAGAGAAGGGGGACCCAGTACTTC
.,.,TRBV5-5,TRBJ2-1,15,CASSQALAGPNEQFF,TGTGCCAGCAGCCAAGCCTTGGCCGGGCCCAATGAGCAGTTCTTC
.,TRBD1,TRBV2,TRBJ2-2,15,CASSEDRANTGELFF,TGTGCCAGCAGTGAGGACAGGGCGAACACCGGGGAGCTGTTTTTT
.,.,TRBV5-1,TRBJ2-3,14,CASSPLPGTDTQYF,TGCGCCAGCAGCCCCCTCCCAGGCACAGATACGCAGTATTTT
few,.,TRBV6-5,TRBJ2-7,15,CASSYSASSSYEQYF,TGTGCCAGCAGTTACTCCGCGAGTAGCTCCTACGAGCAGTACTTC
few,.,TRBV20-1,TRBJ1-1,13,CSARPTGNTEAFF,TGCAGTGCTAGACCCACAGGAAACACTGAAGCTTTCTTT
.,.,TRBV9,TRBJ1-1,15,CASSVARVGDTEAFF,TGTGCCAGCAGCGTAGCAAGGGTGGGGGACACTGAAGCTTTCTTT
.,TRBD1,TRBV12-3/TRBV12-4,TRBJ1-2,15,CASSATGTGGHGYTF,TGTGCCAGCAGCGCAACCGGGACAGGGGGCCATGGCTACACCTTC
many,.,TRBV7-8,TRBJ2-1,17,CASSYSPGGRSYNEQFF,TGTGCCAGCAGCTATTCTCCAGGGGGGCGCTCCTACAATGAGCAGTTCTTC
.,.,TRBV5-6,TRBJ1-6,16,CATQRGRAGNNSPLHF,TGTGCCACCCAGCGGGGGCGGGCCGGAAATAATTCACCCCTCCACTTT
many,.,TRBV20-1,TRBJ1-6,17,CSARDPSTNAYNSPLHF,TGCAGTGCTAGAGACCCCAGCACGAACGCCTATAATTCACCCCTCCACTTT
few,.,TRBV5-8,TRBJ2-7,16,CASSLLRGLDTPEQYF,TGTGCCAGCAGCTTGCTCCGGGGGCTGGACACGCCCGAGCAGTACTTC
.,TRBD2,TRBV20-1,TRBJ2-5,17,CSARDLKTSGYQETQYF,TGCAGTGCTAGAGATCTTAAGACTAGCGGATACCAAGAGACCCAGTACTTC
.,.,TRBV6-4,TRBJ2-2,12,CASADRTGELFF,TGTGCCAGCGCAGACAGAACCGGGGAGCTGTTTTTT
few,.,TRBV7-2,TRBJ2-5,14,CASSSMVLITDQYF,TGTGCCAGCAGCTCGATGGTTCTGATCACAGACCAGTACTTC
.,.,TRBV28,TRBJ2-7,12,CASGDGAYEQYF,TGTGCCAGCGGTGACGGAGCCTACGAGCAGTACTTC
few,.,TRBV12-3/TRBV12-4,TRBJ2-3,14,CASSFSQGPDTQYF,TGTGCCAGCAGTTTTTCACAGGGACCAGATACGCAGTATTTT
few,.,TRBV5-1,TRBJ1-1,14,CASGSTGDSIEAFF,TGCGCCAGCGGTTCGACAGGAGACTCAATTGAAGCTTTCTTT
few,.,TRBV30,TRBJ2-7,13,CAWMVQALGEQYF,TGTGCCTGGATGGTCCAAGCCTTGGGCGAGCAGTACTTC
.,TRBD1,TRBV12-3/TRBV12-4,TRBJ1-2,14,CASGPGQGAGGYTF,TGTGCCAGCGGCCCGGGACAGGGGGCGGGGGGCTACACCTTC
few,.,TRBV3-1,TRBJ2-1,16,CASSRLARWSDNEQFF,TGTGCCAGCAGCCGCCTGGCTAGATGGAGCGACAATGAGCAGTTCTTC
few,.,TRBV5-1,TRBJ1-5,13,CASSFRGSQPQHF,TGCGCCAGCAGCTTCAGGGGTTCTCAGCCCCAGCATTTT
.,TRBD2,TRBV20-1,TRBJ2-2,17,CSARDLSGRVGTGELFF,TGCAGTGCTAGAGATCTAAGCGGGAGGGTCGGTACCGGGGAGCTGTTTTTT
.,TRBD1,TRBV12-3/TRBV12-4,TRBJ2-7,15,CASSPTTGALYEQYF,TGTGCCAGCAGTCCTACCACAGGGGCTCTCTACGAGCAGTACTTC
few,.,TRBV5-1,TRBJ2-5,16,CASSLAPVGELETQYF,TGCGCCAGCAGCTTGGCGCCAGTTGGGGAGCTCGAGACCCAGTACTTC
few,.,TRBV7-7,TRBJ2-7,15,CASSPDRFISYEQYF,TGTGCCAGCAGCCCCGACAGGTTTATTTCCTACGAGCAGTACTTC
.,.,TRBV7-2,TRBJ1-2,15,CASSPPGGGARGYTF,TGTGCCAGCAGCCCCCCCGGTGGGGGGGCGCGAGGCTACACCTTC
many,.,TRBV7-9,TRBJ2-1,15,CASSLPVGQGNEQFF,TGTGCCAGCAGCTTACCGGTTGGGCAGGGCAATGAGCAGTTCTTC
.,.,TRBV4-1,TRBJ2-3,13,CASSQVAVDTQYF,TGCGCCAGCAGCCAAGTTGCGGTTGATACGCAGTATTTT
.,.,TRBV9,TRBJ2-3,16,CASSVSAGARTDTQYF,TGTGCCAGCAGCGTGAGTGCGGGGGCCCGCACAGATACGCAGTATTTT
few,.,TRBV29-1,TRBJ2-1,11,CSVGAGSEQFF,TGCAGCGTTGGGGCGGGAAGTGAGCAGTTCTTC
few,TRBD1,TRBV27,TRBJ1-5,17,CASSLSSAGGARQPQHF,TGTGCCAGCAGTTTGAGTTCGGCAGGGGGCGCGCGGCAGCCCCAGCATTTT
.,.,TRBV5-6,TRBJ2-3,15,CASSLGVASPDTQYF,TGTGCCAGCAGCCTCGGGGTGGCTTCTCCGGATACGCAGTATTTT
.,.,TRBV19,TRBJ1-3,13,CASSRAEGNTIYF,TGTGCCAGTAGTAGGGCGGAAGGAAACACCATATATTTT
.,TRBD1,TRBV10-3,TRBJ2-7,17,CAISESMGQGYPYEQYF,TGTGCCATCAGTGAGTCGATGGGACAGGGCTACCCCTACGAGCAGTACTTC
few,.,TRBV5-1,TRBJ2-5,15,CASSLEWQIQETQYF,TGCGCCAGCAGCTTGGAATGGCAGATCCAAGAGACCCAGTACTTC
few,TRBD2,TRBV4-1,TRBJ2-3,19,CASSQASLAGAVNTDTQYF,TGCGCCAGCAGCCAAGCTTCCCTAGCGGGGGCCGTAAACACAGATACGCAGTATTTT
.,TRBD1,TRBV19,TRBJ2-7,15,CASSAPGQGTYEQYF,TGTGCCAGTAGTGCACCGGGACAGGGGACCTACGAGCAGTACTTC
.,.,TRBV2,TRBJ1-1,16,CASSELPTGLNTEAFF,TGTGCCAGCAGTGAGCTCCCGACAGGCTTGAACACTGAAGCTTTCTTT
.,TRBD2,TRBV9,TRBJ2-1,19,CASSKRAGGRLSSYNEQFF,TGTGCCAGCAGCAAACGAGCGGGAGGCCGTCTCAGCTCCTACAATGAGCAGTTCTTC
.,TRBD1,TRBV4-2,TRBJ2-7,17,CASSPTRGLGPQGEQYF,TGTGCCAGCAGCCCCACGAGGGGGCTAGGCCCCCAAGGCGAGCAGTACTTC
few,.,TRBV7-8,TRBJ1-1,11,CASSNHGTAFF,TGTGCCAGCAGCAACCACGGGACGGCTTTCTTT
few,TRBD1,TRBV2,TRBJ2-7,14,CASSEAHTRGEQYF,TGTGCCAGCAGTGAAGCTCATACCAGGGGGGAGCAGTACTTC
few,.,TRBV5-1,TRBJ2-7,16,CASSSRGQSPAYEQYF,TGCGCCAGCAGCTCCCGAGGACAGTCTCCTGCCTACGAGCAGTACTTC
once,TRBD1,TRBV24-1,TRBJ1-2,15,CATSNSTGGAVGYTF,TGTGCCACCAGTAATTCAACAGGGGGCGCGGTCGGCTACACCTTC
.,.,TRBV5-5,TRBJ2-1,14,CASSLELSNNEQFF,TGTGCCAGCAGCTTGGAGTTATCGAACAATGAGCAGTTCTTC
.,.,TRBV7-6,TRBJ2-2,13,CASRPQGTGELFF,TGTGCCAGCAGACCACAGGGCACCGGGGAGCTGTTTTTT
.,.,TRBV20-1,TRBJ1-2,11,CSASASYGYTF,TGCAGTGCTAGTGCCAGCTATGGCTACACCTTC
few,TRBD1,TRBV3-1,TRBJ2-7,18,CASSPPGTGARRDYEQYF,TGTGCCAGCAGCCCGCCCGGGACAGGGGCCCGTCGGGACTACGAGCAGTACTTC